This T cell receptor (beta chain) stems from a study of T cell responses to AZD1222 COVID-19 vaccine (dated by TCRdb to the early 2020s). In the study overall: TCR sequencing covered some 250 trial participants: 200 to 220 given two doses of AZD1222 and some 25 given two doses of MenACWY control vaccine. Enrollment into the trials was organized by age into subgroups of 18-55, 56-69 and 70-plus years, and those subgroups contained roughly 150, 30 and 60 TCR-sequenced participants, respectively.

Worth noting for this clone: It lacks a known antigen. No base-level quality is on record; no much larger clone is a single base apart.

The CDR3 regions of human TCRbeta chains were subjected to immunosequencing. In the authors' own workflow: Repertoire TCRs were checked for matches against a reference library of SARS-CoV-2-specific TCRs that had been generated using the MIRA antigen-specificity platform. Breadth was defined as the fraction of unique TCRs that were SARS-CoV-2-associated. Depth was defined as the fraction of total T cells that were SARS-CoV-2-associated. Each spike-specific TCR was assigned to its reactive spike region and to a CD4 or CD8 class using the MIRA data. Log10-transformed breadth and depth values were compared by one-way ANOVA with Sidak's multiple comparisons tests. The immuneACCESS repertoire file appears here via TCRdb, limited to in-frame rearrangements. These files lack a portion of the clones; in checked studies, under half of the deficit traces to unresolved V genes, and the cause of the others is not known. D and trimming come from the DNA, and the V and J calls and clone size come from that table. Across this sample there are about 120,000 clones, with approximately 90% seen only once. About 1.6% of the sample is in the top ten clones.

What the authors observed across the whole study: The whole spike protein was spanned by vaccine-associated CD4 TCRs, and dominant responses were seen in regions 160-218 and 743-854. No day 14 peak-response samples were available, so repertoires were characterized only after the peak T cell response. A significant rise in spike-specific TCR breadth and depth was observed after two AZD1222 doses relative to day 0 and relative to MenACWY recipients. Participants were mostly white British, with more females than males. The authors suggested clonal diversity may have been underestimated. The 56-69-year group was small, and its depth increase did not reach significance, likely because of low power. Conclusions about previously exposed vaccinees were limited because only 6 or 7 AZD1222 recipients were SARS-CoV-2 seropositive at baseline. Nearly half of unique spike-specific TCRs reportedly recognized epitopes outside regions mutated in the B.1.351 and B.1.1.7 variants.

The germline V gene specifies SGHAT as CDR1 and FQNNGV as CDR2. The junction carries 10 bases between V and J, which are trimmed by 1 base and 1 base respectively. Taken from cysteine to phenylalanine, the CDR3 has 15 residues. Solely the CDR3 DNA is kept, with 45 bases framed from the first base. Reading the label with the study, this specimen's time point is: about 28 days (+/-7) after the second vaccine dose. Because spike-specific TCR depth and breadth did not differ between the two schedules, AZD1222 recipients who got a second dose at roughly 4 weeks were pooled with those who got a second dose at roughly 12 weeks. Samples from vaccinated people were obtained from the UK trials COV001 and COV002, which included a single-blind randomized controlled phase 2/3 trial of AZD1222 (ChAdOx1 nCoV-19) in healthy adults. Trial participant PBMC samples were collected at day 0 and day 28 after the second dose for TCRbeta chain sequencing.

The receptor comes from an adult who received the AZD1222 COVID-19 vaccine. The chain joins TRBV11-2 to TRBJ1-1, and the D gene may be TRBD1, 6 bases matching. Sequencing was performed on peripheral blood, taken 28 days after the second AZD1222 dose. The CDR3 region: CASSLATGENTEAFF. DNA sequence: TGTGCCAGCAGCTTAGCGACAGGAGAGAACACTGAAGCTTTCTTT.